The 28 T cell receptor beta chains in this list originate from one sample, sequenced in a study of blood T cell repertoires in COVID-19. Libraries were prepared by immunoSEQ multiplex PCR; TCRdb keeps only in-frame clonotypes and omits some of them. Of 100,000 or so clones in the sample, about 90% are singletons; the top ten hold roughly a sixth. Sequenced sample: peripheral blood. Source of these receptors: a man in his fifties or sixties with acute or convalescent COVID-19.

CDR3 nucleotides: TGTGCCAGCAGCGTTCCAGCCGGGACACCGAACACCGGGGAGCTGTTTTTT. This sequence encodes CASSVPAGTPNTGELFF. The chain combines TRBV9 with TRBJ2-2, with a possible D match to TRBD1 (6 bases). This CDR3 region has 17 residues. V lost 2 bases and J lost 0, with 14 bases in between. Germline-derived CDR1 and CDR2 are SGDLS and YYNGEE. The variable domain in full, completed from reference TRBV9 and TRBJ2-2, reads DSGVTQTPKHLITATGQRVTLRCSPRSGDLSVYWYQQSLDQGLQFLIQYYNGEERAKGNILERFSAQQFPDLHSELNLSSLELGDSALYFCASSVPAGTPNTGELFFGEGSRLTVL.

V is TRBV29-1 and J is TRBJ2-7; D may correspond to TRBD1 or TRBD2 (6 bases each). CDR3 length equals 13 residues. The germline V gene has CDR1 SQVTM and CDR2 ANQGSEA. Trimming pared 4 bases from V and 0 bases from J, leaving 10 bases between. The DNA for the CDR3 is TGCAGCGTTGGAGAGGGGGGCTCCTACGAGCAGTACTTC. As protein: CSVGEGGSYEQYF.

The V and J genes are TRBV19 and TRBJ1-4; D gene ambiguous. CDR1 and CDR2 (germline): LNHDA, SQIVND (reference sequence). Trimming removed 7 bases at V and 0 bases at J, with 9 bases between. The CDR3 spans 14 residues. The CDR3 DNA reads TGTGCCAGTACTCGAGTTGCAACTAATGAAAAACTGTTTTTT. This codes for CASTRVATNEKLFF.

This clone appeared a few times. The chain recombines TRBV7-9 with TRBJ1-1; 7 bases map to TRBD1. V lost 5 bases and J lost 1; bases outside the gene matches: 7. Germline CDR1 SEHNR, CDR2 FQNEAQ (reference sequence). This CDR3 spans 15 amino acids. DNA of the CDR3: TGTGCCAGCAGCATTACAGGGGTGGAGAACACTGAAGCTTTCTTT. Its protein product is CASSITGVENTEAFF.

The CDR3, as DNA: TGCGCCAGCAGTGAGGGGGGGGCTGGCAATCAGCCCCAGCATTTT. Amino acids: CASSEGGAGNQPQHF. The genes are TRBV10-1 and TRBJ1-5, with a tentative D call TRBD1 (6 bases). CDR1 WNHNN and CDR2 SYGVQD come from the germline V gene (reference sequence). The CDR3 covers 15 residues. The V end lost 2 bases, the J end lost 2 bases, and 10 bases lay between the germline ends.

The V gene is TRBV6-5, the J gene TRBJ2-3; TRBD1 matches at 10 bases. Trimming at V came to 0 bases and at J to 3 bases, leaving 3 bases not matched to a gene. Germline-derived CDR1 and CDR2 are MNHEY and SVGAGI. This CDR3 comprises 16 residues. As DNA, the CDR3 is TGTGCCAGCAGTTACTCCGGGACAGGGGTTACAGATACGCAGTATTTT. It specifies CASSYSGTGVTDTQYF.

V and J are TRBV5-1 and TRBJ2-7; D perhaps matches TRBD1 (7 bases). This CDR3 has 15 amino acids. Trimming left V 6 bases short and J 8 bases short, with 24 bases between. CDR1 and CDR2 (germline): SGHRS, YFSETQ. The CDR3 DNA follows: TGCGCCAGCACCGGAGGGGGCCAACTGACATCGCAGCAGTACTTC. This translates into CASTGGGQLTSQQYF.

The CDR3 region is CASSGWTGSDGYTF. The CDR3 DNA sequence: TGTGCCAGCAGCGGTTGGACAGGGAGTGACGGCTACACCTTC. The gene calls are TRBV3-1 (or the pseudogene TRBV3-2) and TRBJ1-2; 8 bases line up with TRBD1. CDR3 length equals 14 residues. Trimming removed 5 bases from V and 8 bases from J; junction bases left unmatched: 10. Looked up from germline, CDR1 is LGHDT and CDR2 is YNNKEL (reference sequence).

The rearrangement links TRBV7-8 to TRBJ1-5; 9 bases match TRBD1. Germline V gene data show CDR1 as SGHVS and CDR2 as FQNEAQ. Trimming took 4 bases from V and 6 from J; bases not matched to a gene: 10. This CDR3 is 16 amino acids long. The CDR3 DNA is TGTGCCAGCAGCTACATACAGGGGGCTTCGGGTCAGCCCCAGCATTTT. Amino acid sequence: CASSYIQGASGQPQHF.

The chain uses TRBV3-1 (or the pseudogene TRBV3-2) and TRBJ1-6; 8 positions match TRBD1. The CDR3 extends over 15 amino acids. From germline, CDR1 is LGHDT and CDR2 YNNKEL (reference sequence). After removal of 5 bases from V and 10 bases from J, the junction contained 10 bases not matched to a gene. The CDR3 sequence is CASSRQGSGGSPLHF. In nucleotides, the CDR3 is TGTGCCAGCAGCAGACAGGGGTCGGGCGGATCACCCCTCCACTTT.

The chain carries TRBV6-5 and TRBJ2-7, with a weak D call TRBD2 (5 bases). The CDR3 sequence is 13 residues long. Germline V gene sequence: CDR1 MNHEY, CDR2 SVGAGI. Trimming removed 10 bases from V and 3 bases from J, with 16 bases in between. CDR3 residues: CATKRENSYEQYF. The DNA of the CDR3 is TGTGCCACCAAGAGGGAGAACAGCTACGAGCAGTACTTC.

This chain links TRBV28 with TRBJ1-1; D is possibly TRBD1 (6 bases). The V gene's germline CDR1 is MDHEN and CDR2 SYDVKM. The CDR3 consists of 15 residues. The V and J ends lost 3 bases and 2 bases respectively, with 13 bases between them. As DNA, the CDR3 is TGTGCCAGCAGTTTTAGCGGGGGGCGCAACACTGAAGCTTTCTTT. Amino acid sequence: CASSFSGGRNTEAFF. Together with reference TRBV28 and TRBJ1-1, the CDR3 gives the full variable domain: DVKVTQSSRYLVKRTGEKVFLECVQDMDHENMFWYRQDPGLGLRLIYFSYDVKMKEKGDIPEGYSVSREKKERFSLILESASTNQTSMYLCASSFSGGRNTEAFFGQGTRLTVV.

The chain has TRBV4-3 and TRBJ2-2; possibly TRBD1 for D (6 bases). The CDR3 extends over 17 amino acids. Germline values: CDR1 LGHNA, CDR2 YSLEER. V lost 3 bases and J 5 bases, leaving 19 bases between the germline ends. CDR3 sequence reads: CASSHNLAAGETGELFF. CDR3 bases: TGCGCCAGCAGCCACAACTTGGCGGCAGGGGAGACCGGGGAGCTGTTTTTT.

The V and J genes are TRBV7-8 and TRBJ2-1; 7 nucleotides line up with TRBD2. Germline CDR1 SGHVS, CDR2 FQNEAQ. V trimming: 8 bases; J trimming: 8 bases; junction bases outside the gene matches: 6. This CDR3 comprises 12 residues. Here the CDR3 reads CASHLGGDEQFF. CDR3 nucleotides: TGTGCCAGCCACCTTGGGGGGGATGAGCAGTTCTTC.

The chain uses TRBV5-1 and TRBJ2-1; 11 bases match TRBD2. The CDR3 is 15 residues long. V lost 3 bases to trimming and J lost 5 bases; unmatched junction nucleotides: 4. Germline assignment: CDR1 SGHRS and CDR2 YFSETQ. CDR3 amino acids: CASSSLGLADNEQFF. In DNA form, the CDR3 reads TGCGCCAGCAGCTCCCTGGGACTAGCGGACAATGAGCAGTTCTTC.

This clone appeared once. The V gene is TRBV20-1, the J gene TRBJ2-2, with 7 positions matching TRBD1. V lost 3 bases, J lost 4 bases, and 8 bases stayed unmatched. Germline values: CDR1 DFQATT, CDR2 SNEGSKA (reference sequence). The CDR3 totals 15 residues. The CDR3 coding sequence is TGCAGTGCTAGTGGGACAGCGTTAGTCACCGGGGAGCTGTTTTTT. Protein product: CSASGTALVTGELFF.

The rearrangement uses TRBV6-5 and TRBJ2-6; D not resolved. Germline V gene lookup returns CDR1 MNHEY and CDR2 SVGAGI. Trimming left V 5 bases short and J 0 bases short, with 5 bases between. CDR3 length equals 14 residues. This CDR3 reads CASSPSSGANVLTF. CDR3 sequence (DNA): TGTGCCAGCAGTCCGAGCTCTGGGGCCAACGTCCTGACTTTC.

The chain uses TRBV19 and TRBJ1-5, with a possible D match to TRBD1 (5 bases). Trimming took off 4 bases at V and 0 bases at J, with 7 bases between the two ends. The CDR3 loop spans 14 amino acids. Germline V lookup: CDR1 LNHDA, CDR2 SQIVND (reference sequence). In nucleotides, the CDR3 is TGTGCCAGTAGTAGACAGACTAGCAATCAGCCCCAGCATTTT. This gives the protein CASSRQTSNQPQHF.

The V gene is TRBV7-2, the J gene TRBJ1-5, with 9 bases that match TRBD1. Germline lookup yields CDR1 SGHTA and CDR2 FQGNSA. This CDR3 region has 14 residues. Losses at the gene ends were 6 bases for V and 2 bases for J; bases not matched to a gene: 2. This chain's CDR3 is CASSRQGGNQPQHF. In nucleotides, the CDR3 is TGTGCCAGCAGTCGACAGGGGGGCAATCAGCCCCAGCATTTT.

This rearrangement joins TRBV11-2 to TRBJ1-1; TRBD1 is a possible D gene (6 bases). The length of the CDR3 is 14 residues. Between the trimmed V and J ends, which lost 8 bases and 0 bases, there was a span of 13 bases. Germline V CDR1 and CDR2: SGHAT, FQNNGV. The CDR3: CASALDRMNTEAFF. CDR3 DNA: TGTGCCAGCGCACTGGACAGAATGAACACTGAAGCTTTCTTT. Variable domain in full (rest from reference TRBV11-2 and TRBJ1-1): EAGVAQSPRYKIIEKRQSVAFWCNPISGHATLYWYQQILGQGPKLLIQFQNNGVVDDSQLPKDRFSAERLKGVDSTLKIQPAKLEDSAVYLCASALDRMNTEAFFGQGTRLTVV.

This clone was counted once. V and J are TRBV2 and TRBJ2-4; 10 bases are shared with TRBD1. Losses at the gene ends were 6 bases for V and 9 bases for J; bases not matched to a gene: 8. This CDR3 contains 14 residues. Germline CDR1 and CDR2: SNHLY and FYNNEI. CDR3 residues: CASRRGTGEGIQYF. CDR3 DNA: TGTGCCAGCAGGAGAGGGACAGGGGAGGGCATTCAGTACTTC.

In DNA, the CDR3 is TGTGCCAGCAGCTTGGACCCTAGTCTCAATGAGCAGTTCTTC. Translation: CASSLDPSLNEQFF. The rearrangement uses TRBV5-5 and TRBJ2-1; D gene unclear. Trimming stripped 0 bases from V and 6 bases from J, with 10 bases between. This CDR3 has 14 residues. Germline-derived CDR1 and CDR2 are SGHKS and YYEKEE (reference sequence).

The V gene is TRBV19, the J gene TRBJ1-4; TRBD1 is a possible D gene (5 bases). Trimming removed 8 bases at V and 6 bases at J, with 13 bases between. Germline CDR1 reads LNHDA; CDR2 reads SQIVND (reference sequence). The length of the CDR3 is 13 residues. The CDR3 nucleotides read TGTGCCAGTGGAGGGGAGGTCGATGAAAAACTGTTTTTT. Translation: CASGGEVDEKLFF.

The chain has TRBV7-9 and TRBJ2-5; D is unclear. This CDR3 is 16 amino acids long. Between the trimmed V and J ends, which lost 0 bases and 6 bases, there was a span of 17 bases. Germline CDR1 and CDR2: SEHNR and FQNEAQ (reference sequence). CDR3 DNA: TGTGCCAGCAGCTTAGCGACACCAGTACCCGAGCAGACCCAGTACTTC. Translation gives CASSLATPVPEQTQYF.

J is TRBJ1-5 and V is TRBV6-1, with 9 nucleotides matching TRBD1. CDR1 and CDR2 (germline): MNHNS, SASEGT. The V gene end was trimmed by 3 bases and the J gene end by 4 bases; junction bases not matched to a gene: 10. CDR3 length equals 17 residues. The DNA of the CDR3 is TGTGCCAGCAGTGAGAGCCCACAGGGGGCGCGTAATCAGCCCCAGCATTTT. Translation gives CASSESPQGARNQPQHF.

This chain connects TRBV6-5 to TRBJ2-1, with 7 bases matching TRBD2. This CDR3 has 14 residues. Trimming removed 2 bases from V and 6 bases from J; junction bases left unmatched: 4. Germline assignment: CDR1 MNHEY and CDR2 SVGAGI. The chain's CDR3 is CASSYLQRGNEQFF. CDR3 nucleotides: TGTGCCAGCAGTTACCTGCAGCGGGGCAATGAGCAGTTCTTC.

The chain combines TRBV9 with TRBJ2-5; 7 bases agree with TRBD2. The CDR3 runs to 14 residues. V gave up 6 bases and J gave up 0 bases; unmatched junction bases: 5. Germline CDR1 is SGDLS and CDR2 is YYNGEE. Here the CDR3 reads CASTSGLDQETQYF. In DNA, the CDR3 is TGTGCCAGCACGTCCGGACTAGACCAAGAGACCCAGTACTTC. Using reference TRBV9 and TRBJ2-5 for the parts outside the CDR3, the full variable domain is DSGVTQTPKHLITATGQRVTLRCSPRSGDLSVYWYQQSLDQGLQFLIQYYNGEERAKGNILERFSAQQFPDLHSELNLSSLELGDSALYFCASTSGLDQETQYFGPGTRLLVL.

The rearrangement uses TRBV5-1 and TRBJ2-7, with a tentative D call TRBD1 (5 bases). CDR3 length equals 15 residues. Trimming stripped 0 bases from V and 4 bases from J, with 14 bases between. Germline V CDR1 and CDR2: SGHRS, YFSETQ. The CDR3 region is CASSLGAGISYEQYF. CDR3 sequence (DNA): TGCGCCAGCAGCTTGGGGGCAGGGATCTCGTACGAGCAGTACTTC.